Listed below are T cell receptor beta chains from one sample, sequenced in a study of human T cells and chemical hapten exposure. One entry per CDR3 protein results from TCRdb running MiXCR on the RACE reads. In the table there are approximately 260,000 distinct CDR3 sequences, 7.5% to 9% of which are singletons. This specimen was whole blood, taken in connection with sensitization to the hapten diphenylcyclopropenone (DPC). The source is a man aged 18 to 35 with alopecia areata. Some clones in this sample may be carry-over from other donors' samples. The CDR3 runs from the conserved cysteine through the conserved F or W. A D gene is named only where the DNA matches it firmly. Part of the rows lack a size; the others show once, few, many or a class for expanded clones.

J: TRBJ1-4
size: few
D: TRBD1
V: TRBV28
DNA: TGTGCCAGCAGCTTACAGGGGACCGCACTTCGTGAAAAACTGTTTTTT
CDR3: CASSLQGTALREKLFF

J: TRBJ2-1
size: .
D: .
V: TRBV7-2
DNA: TGTGCCAGCAGCTTAGCGACAGGATCCTACAATGAGCAGTTCTTC
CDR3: CASSLATGSYNEQFF

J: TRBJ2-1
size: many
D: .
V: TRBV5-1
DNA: TGCGCCAGCAGCTTGGTGTTTTGGGGGAACGATGAGCAGTTCTTC
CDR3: CASSLVFWGNDEQFF

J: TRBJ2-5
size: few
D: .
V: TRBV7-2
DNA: TGTGCCAGCAGCTTAGGTCCCTCATCCGGGAAAGAGACCCAGTACTTC
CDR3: CASSLGPSSGKETQYF

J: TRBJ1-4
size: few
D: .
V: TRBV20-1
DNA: TGCAGTGCTCACGGATGGACAGTACAAATCGTTGCAACTAATGAAAAACTGTTTTTT
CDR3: CSAHGWTVQIVATNEKLFF

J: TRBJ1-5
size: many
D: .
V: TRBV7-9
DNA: TGTGCCAGCAGCTTAGACACCAATCAGCCCCAGCATTTT
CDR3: CASSLDTNQPQHF

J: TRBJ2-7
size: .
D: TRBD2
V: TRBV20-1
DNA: TGCAGTGCTAGGATCCGGGGGGGCAGTTACGAGCAGTACTTC
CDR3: CSARIRGGSYEQYF

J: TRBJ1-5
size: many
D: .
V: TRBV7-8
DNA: TGTGCCAGCAGCTTGACAGATAGCAATCAGCCCCAGCATTTT
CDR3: CASSLTDSNQPQHF

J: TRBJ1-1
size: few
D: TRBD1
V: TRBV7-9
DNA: TGTGCCAGCAGTTACGGACAGGGTCGGACTGAAGCTTTCTTT
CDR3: CASSYGQGRTEAFF

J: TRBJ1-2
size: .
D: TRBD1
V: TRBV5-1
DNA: TGCGCCAGCAGCGAGGGACAGGTGCATGGCTACACCTTC
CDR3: CASSEGQVHGYTF

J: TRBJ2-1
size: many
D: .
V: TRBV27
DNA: TGTGCCAGCAGTTCCCCCGGGGGCTACAATGAGCAGTTCTTC
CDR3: CASSSPGGYNEQFF

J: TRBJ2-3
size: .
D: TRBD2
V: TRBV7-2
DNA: TGTGCCAGCAGCTTAGAGGGGACTAGCGGGGCGGATACGCAGTATTTT
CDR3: CASSLEGTSGADTQYF

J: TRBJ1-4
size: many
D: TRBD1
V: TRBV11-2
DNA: TGTGCCAGCAGCCCGCCGGGACAGGGGAATGAAAAACTGTTTTTT
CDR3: CASSPPGQGNEKLFF